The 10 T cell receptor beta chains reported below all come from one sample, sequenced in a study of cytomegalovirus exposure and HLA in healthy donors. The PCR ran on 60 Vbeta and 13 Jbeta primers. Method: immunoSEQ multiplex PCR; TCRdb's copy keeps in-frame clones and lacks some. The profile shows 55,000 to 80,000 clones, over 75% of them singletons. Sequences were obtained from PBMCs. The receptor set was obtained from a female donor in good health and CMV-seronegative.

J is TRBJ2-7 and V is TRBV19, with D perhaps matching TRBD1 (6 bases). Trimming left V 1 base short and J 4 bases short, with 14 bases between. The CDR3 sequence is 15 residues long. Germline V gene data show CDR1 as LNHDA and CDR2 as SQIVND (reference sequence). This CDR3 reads CASSIAAGVEYEQYF. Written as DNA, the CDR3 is TGTGCCAGTAGTATAGCGGCAGGGGTTGAATACGAGCAGTACTTC. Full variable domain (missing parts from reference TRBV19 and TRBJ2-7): DGGITQSPKYLFRKEGQNVTLSCEQNLNHDAMYWYRQDPGQGLRLIYYSQIVNDFQKGDIAEGYSVSREKKESFPLTVTSAQKNPTAFYLCASSIAAGVEYEQYFGPGTRLTVT.

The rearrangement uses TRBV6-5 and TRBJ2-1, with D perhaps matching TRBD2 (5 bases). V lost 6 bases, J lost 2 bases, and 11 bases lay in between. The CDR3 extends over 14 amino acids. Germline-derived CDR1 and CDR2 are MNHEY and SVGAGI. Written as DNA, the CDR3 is TGTGCCAGCAGGAGGGAACAAACCTACAATGAGCAGTTCTTC. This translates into CASRREQTYNEQFF.

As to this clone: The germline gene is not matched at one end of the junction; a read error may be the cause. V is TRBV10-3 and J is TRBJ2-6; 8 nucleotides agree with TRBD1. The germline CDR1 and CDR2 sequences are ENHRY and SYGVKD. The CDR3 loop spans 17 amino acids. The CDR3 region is CATLPGQATSGANGLTF. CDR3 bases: TGTGCCACCCTACCGGGACAGGCGACCTCTGGGGCCAACGGCCTGACTTTC.

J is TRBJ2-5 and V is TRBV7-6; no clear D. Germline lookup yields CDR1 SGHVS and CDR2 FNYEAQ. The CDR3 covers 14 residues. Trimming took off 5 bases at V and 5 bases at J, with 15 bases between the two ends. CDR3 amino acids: CASSRNTMAETQYF. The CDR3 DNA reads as TGTGCCAGCAGCCGCAACACGATGGCCGAGACCCAGTACTTC.

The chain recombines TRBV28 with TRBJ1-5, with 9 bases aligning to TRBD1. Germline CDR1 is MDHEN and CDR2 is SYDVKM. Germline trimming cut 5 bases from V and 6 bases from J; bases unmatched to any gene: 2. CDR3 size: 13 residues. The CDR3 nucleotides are TGTGCCAGCAGTACAGGGGGCCGTCAGCCCCAGCATTTT. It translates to CASSTGGRQPQHF.

The chain's CDR3 is CASSLYYQQESPSNQPQHF. CDR3 DNA sequence: TGTGCCAGCAGCCTCTACTATCAACAGGAATCCCCTAGCAATCAGCCCCAGCATTTT. The chain is built from TRBV7-6 and TRBJ1-5; perhaps TRBD1 as D (5 bases). The CDR3 length is 19 residues. Looked up from germline, CDR1 is SGHVS and CDR2 is FNYEAQ. The V gene lost 5 bases and the J gene lost 0 bases, with 23 bases spanning the gap.

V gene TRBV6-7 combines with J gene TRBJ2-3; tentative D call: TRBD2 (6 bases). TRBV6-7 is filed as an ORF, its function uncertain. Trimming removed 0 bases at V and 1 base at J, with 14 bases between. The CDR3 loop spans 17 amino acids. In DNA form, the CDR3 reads TGTGCCAGCAGTTACTCAAAACTAGCCTTCTGCACAGATACGCAGTATTTT. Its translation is CASSYSKLAFCTDTQYF.

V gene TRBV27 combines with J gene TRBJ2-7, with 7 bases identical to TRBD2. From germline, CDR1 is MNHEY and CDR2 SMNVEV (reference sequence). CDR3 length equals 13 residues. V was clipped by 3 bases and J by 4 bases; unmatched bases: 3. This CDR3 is CASSFSGAYEQYF. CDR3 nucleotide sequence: TGTGCCAGCAGTTTCAGCGGGGCGTACGAGCAGTACTTC.

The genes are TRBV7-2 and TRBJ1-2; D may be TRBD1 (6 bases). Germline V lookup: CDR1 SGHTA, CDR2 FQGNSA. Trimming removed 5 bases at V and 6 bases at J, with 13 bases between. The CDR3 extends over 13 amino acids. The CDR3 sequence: CASSPRTAHGYTF. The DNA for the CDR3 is TGTGCCAGCAGCCCCAGGACAGCCCATGGCTACACCTTC. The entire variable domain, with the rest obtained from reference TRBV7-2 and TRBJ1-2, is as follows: GAGVSQSPSNKVTEKGKDVELRCDPISGHTALYWYRQSLGQGLEFLIYFQGNSAPDKSGLPSDRFSAERTGGSVSTLTIQRTQQEDSAVYLCASSPRTAHGYTFGSGTRLTVV.

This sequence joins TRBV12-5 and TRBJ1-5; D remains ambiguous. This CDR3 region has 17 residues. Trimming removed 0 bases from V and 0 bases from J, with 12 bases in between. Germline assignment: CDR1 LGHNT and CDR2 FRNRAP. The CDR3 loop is CASGLVLVEDSNQPQHF. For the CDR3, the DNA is TGTGCTAGTGGTTTGGTACTGGTGGAGGATAGCAATCAGCCCCAGCATTTT. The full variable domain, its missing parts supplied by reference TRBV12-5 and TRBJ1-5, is DARVTQTPRHKVTEMGQEVTMRCQPILGHNTVFWYRQTMMQGLELLAYFRNRAPLDDSGMPKDRFSAEMPDATLATLKIQPSEPRDSAVYFCASGLVLVEDSNQPQHFGDGTRLSIL.